What follows describes a single T cell receptor beta chain. This entry comes from a study of identical twins. The germline V gene encodes CDR1 MNHEY and CDR2 SMNVEV (reference sequence). V was shortened by 1 base and J by 0 bases, with 8 bases between the two germline ends. CDR3 size: 15 residues. TCRdb fed the 5' RACE reads into MiXCR, producing one record per CDR3 protein. There are about 920,000 distinct CDR3 sequences in the sample; roughly an eighth occur only once, and roughly 1.6% lies in the top ten. This same sample was also part of a study on yellow fever vaccine responses in identical twins.

The chain is built from TRBV27 and TRBJ2-3; tentatively, D is TRBD1 (6 bases). The sequencing input was PBMCs. The source of this sequence is a woman aged 18-29 years in good health. The CDR3 nucleotides read TGTGCCAGCAGTTTATTCACAGGGAGCACAGATACGCAGTATTTT. It specifies CASSLFTGSTDTQYF.